This is a list of T cell receptor beta chains from one sample in a study of CD8 T cells in ankylosing spondylitis. Via MiXCR, TCRdb re-called the 5' RACE reads, giving one row per CDR3 protein. The repertoire consists of around 220,000 distinct CDR3 sequences, with approximately 20% occurring once and the leading ten covering roughly 42%. Sequenced: blood, either unsorted or a sorted T cell fraction (not recorded which). These receptors came from a male donor with ankylosing spondylitis. The CDR3 runs from the conserved cysteine through the conserved F or W. The order of the fields is clone size, V gene, D gene, J gene, CDR3 DNA, CDR3 protein. The D gene is left open where the match is weak. Rows give clone size only sometimes, using once, few, many, or a class for an expanded clone.

-	TRBV6-2/TRBV6-3	-	TRBJ2-2	TGTGCCAGCAGTTATTTGGAGTCGAACACCGGGGAGCTGTTTTTT	CASSYLESNTGELFF
few	TRBV27	TRBD2	TRBJ2-7	TGTGCCAGCAGTTTATCCGGGACTAGCGGGAGCAAATTTTCCTACGAGCAGTACTTC	CASSLSGTSGSKFSYEQYF
few	TRBV2	-	TRBJ2-1	TGTGCCAGCAGTGACAAGGGGGACTACAATGAGCAGTTCTTC	CASSDKGDYNEQFF
many	TRBV5-1	-	TRBJ2-7	TGCGCCAGCAGCCTATACGTATTCAACGAGCAGTACTTC	CASSLYVFNEQYF
few	TRBV27	TRBD2	TRBJ2-1	TGTGCCAGCAGCACAGGACTAGCCCTTTACAATGAGCAGTTCTTC	CASSTGLALYNEQFF
-	TRBV24-1	TRBD2	TRBJ2-5	TGTGCCACCAGGACCGCGGGGGGAGAGACCCAGTACTTC	CATRTAGGETQYF
few	TRBV4-3	-	TRBJ2-1	TGCGCCAGCAGCCAAGATCAGGGATCCTACAATGAGCAGTTCTTC	CASSQDQGSYNEQFF
few	TRBV7-9	-	TRBJ2-3	TGTGCCAGCAGCTCGAACCGGGACGGTCACACAGATACGCAGTATTTT	CASSSNRDGHTDTQYF
-	TRBV3-1	-	TRBJ2-5	TGTGCCAGCAGCCAAGATTCTCGGGGGAGACAAGAGACCCAGTACTTC	CASSQDSRGRQETQYF
-	TRBV4-1	TRBD1	TRBJ2-7	TGCGCCAGCAGCCAAGGTATCACCCGGGACAGCTCCTACGAGCAGTACTTC	CASSQGITRDSSYEQYF
many	TRBV29-1	-	TRBJ2-3	TGCAGCGTTGAGTTGGTCGTTGGAACAGATACGCAGTATTTT	CSVELVVGTDTQYF
few	TRBV12-3/TRBV12-4	-	TRBJ1-2	TGTGCCAGCAGTTTAGGACGGCTCTATGGCTACACCTTC	CASSLGRLYGYTF
-	TRBV6-1	-	TRBJ2-7	TGTGCCAGCAGTCCTGGCAGCCTCTACGAGCAGTACTTC	CASSPGSLYEQYF
-	TRBV12-3/TRBV12-4	-	TRBJ1-1	TGTGCCAGCAGCACCCCAGAGAACACTGAAGCTTTCTTT	CASSTPENTEAFF
-	TRBV2	-	TRBJ1-2	TGTGCCAGCAGTGATGAAACGGGGACCTGGGGCTACACCTTC	CASSDETGTWGYTF
-	TRBV27	-	TRBJ1-6	TGTGCCAGCAGCCGGGACACCGGGTCACCCCTCCACTTT	CASSRDTGSPLHF
many	TRBV24-1	-	TRBJ2-1	TGTGCCACCGCAGCAAGCTTCGATGAGCAGTTCTTC	CATAASFDEQFF
few	TRBV5-1	TRBD2	TRBJ2-2	TGCGCCAGCAGCCGCGGGGGGGCTGAGGCCGGGGAGCTGTTTTTT	CASSRGGAEAGELFF
few	TRBV27	-	TRBJ1-5	TGTGCCAGCAGTTTATCGATGGGAGGCAATCAGCCCCAGCATTTT	CASSLSMGGNQPQHF
few	TRBV2	TRBD1	TRBJ2-1	TGTGCCAGCAGTGAAGCGGGACAGGGTGGGGATGAGCAGTTCTTC	CASSEAGQGGDEQFF
many	TRBV4-1	TRBD2	TRBJ2-1	TGCGCCAGCAGCCAAGAAGGGACTAGCGGGATATATTCCTACAATGAGCAGTTCTTC	CASSQEGTSGIYSYNEQFF
-	TRBV5-1	-	TRBJ2-2	TGCGCCAGCAGCTTGGAACAGACGAACACCGGGGAGCTGTTTTTT	CASSLEQTNTGELFF
many	TRBV4-1	-	TRBJ1-1	TGCGCCAGCAGCCTGCGGACAGACAACACTGAAGCTTTCTTT	CASSLRTDNTEAFF
-	TRBV18	-	TRBJ2-7	TGTGCCAGCTCACCAACGACAGGTGTGGCCTACGAGCAGTACTTC	CASSPTTGVAYEQYF
-	TRBV12-3/TRBV12-4	-	TRBJ1-1	TGTGCCAGCGCCCGGGGGGAGGGTTTCGCTGAAGCTTTCTTT	CASARGEGFAEAFF
few	TRBV7-9	-	TRBJ1-1	TGTGCCAGCAGCCCCTCCCTGAACACTGAAGCTTTCTTT	CASSPSLNTEAFF
many	TRBV12-3/TRBV12-4	-	TRBJ2-7	TGTGCCAGCACCCTGGGGCAGCCTACGAAGCAGTACTTC	CASTLGQPTKQYF
many	TRBV6-6	-	TRBJ1-1	TGTGCCAGCAGTTACTTGGGCGGACCAGAAGCTTTCTTT	CASSYLGGPEAFF
many	TRBV4-2	-	TRBJ2-7	TGTGCCAGCAGCCCCTTAGGGGGGGGCCCCTACGAGCAGTACTTC	CASSPLGGGPYEQYF
few	TRBV24-1	-	TRBJ2-2	TGTGCCACCAGTACCAGGATGAACACCGGGGAGCTGTTTTTT	CATSTRMNTGELFF
-	TRBV4-1	-	TRBJ1-1	TGCGCCAGCAGCCAAGATCCGGCGTCCACTGAAGCTTTCTTT	CASSQDPASTEAFF
-	TRBV4-1	-	TRBJ1-3	TGCGCCAGCAGCCCTTTTAACGGGGAGGGAAACACCATATATTTT	CASSPFNGEGNTIYF
few	TRBV27	TRBD2	TRBJ2-3	TGTGCCAGCAGTAATCTTCCGGGACTAGCGGGAGCAGATACGCAGTATTTT	CASSNLPGLAGADTQYF
few	TRBV7-6	TRBD1	TRBJ1-4	TGTGCCAGCAGCACGGGACAGGATGAAAATGAAAAACTGTTTTTT	CASSTGQDENEKLFF
few	TRBV2	TRBD1	TRBJ1-2	TGTGCCAGCAAGTGGGAGGGGGCGGGTTATGGCTACACCTTC	CASKWEGAGYGYTF
few	TRBV28	-	TRBJ2-7	TGTGCCAGCAGTCCTCGGACCGATTACGAGCAGTACTTC	CASSPRTDYEQYF
few	TRBV2	TRBD2	TRBJ2-7	TGTGCCACCTTAAGCGGGGCTTCCTACGAGCAGTACTTC	CATLSGASYEQYF
-	TRBV14	-	TRBJ2-3	TGTGCCAGCAGCCACCTTCAGGCCGTTACGCAGTATTTT	CASSHLQAVTQYF
few	TRBV20-1	TRBD1	TRBJ1-1	TGCAGTGCTAGAGACAGACAGGGATTGAACACTGAAGCTTTCTTT	CSARDRQGLNTEAFF
-	TRBV21-1	-	TRBJ2-6	TGTGCCAGCAGCAGGCACTTCTCTGGGGCCAACGTCCTGACTTTC	CASSRHFSGANVLTF
-	TRBV7-8	TRBD1	TRBJ2-7	TGTGCCAGCAGGGGCCGACAGGGCGCCTACGAGCAGTACTTC	CASRGRQGAYEQYF
few	TRBV27	TRBD1	TRBJ2-2	TGTGCCAGCAGTTTATCCAACAGGGGTCTGAACACCGGGGAGCTGTTTTTT	CASSLSNRGLNTGELFF
few	TRBV10-1	-	TRBJ2-3	TGCGCCAGCAGTGAGGGCTGGTCCGAAACAGATACGCAGTATTTT	CASSEGWSETDTQYF
few	TRBV27	TRBD2	TRBJ2-3	TGTGCCAGCAGACCAAGGCGGGAGTCGAGCACAGATACGCAGTATTTT	CASRPRRESSTDTQYF
-	TRBV25-1	-	TRBJ2-3	TGTGCCAGCAGTGAATCGGGAGACAGCTACAAAACAGATACGCAGTATTTT	CASSESGDSYKTDTQYF